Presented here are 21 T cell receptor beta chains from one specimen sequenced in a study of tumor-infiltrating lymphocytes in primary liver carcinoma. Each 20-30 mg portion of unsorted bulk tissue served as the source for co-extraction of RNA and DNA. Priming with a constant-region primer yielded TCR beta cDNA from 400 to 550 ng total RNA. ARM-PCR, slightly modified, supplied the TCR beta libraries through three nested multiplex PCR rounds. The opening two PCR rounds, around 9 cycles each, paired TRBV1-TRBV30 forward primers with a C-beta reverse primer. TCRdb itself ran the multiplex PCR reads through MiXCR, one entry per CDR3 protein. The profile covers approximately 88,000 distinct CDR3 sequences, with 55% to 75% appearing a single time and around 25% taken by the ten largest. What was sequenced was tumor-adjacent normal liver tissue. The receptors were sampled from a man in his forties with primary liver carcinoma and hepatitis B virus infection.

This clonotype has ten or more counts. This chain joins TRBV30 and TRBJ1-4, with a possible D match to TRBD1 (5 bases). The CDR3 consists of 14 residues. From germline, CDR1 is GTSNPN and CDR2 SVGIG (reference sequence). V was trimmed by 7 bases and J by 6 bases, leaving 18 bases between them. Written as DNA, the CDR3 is TGTGCCTACTCGGGAATTGAAGGGGATGAAAAACTGTTTTTT. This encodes CAYSGIEGDEKLFF.

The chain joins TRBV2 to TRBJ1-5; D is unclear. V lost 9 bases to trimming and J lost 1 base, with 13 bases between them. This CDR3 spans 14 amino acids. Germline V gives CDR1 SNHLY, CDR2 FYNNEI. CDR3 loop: CASRDRESNQPQHF. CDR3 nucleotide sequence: TGTGCCAGTAGGGATAGGGAAAGCAATCAGCCCCAGCATTTT.

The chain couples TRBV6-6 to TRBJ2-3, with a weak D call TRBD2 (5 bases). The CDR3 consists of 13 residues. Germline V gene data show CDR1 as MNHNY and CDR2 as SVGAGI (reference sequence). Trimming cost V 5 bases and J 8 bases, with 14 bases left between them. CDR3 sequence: CASSLPGRGTQYF. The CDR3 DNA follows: TGTGCCAGCAGTCTCCCGGGGAGAGGTACGCAGTATTTT.

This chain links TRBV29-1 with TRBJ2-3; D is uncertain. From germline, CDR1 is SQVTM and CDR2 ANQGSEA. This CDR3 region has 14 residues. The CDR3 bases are TGCAGGGTCCCTGGGTGCACCAGCACAGATACGCAGTATTTT. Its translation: CRVPGCTSTDTQYF.

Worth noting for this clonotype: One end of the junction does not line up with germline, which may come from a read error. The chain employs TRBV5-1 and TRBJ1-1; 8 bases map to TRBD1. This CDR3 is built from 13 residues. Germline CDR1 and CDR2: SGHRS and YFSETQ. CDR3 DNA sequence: TGCGCCAACAGCTTGGGACAGGACACTGAAGCTTTCTTT. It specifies CANSLGQDTEAFF.

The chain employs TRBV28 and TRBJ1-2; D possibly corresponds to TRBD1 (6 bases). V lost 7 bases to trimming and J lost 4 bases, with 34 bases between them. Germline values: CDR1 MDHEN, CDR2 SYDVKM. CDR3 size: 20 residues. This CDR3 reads CASTSTGIGGIPDALYGYTF. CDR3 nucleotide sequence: TGTGCCAGCACTTCGACGGGGATAGGGGGAATCCCCGACGCCCTCTATGGCTACACCTTC.

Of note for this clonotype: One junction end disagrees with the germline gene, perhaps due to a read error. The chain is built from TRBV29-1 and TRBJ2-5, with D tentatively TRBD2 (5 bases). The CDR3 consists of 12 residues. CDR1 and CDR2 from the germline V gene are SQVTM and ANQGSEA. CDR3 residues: CSVTIGTETQYF. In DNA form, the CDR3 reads TGTAGCGTTACCATCGGCACGGAGACCCAGTACTTC. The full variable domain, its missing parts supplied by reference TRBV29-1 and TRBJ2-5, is SAVISQKPSRDICQRGTSLTIQCQVDSQVTMMFWYRQQPGQSLTLIATANQGSEATYESGFVIDKFPISRPNLTFSTLTVSNMSPEDSSIYLCSVTIGTETQYFGPGTRLLVL.

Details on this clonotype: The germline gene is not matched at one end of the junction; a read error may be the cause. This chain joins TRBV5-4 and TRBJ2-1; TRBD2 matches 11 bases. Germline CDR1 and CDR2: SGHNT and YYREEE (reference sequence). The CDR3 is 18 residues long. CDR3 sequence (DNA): TGTGCAAGCAGCGAACAGGGACCCCATAGCGGGAGGGCCCATGAGCAGTTCTTC. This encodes CASSEQGPHSGRAHEQFF.

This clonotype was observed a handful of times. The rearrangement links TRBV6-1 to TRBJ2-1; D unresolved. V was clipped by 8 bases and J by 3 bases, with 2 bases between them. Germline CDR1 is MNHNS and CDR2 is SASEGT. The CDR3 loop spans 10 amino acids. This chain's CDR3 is CASVYNEQFF. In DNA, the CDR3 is TGTGCCAGCGTCTACAATGAGCAGTTCTTC.

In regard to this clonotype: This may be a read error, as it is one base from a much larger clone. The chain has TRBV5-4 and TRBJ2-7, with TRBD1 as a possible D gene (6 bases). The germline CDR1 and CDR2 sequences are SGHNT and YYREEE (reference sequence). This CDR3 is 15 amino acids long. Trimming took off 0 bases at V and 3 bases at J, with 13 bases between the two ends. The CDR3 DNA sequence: TGTGCCAGCAGCTTGGGATGGACAGAGGGCTACGAGCAGTACTTC. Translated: CASSLGWTEGYEQYF. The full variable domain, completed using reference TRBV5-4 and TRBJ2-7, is ETGVTQSPTHLIKTRGQQVTLRCSSQSGHNTVSWYQQALGQGPQFIFQYYREEENGRGNFPPRFSGLQFPNYSSELNVNALELDDSALYLCASSLGWTEGYEQYFGPGTRLTVT.

CDR3 bases: TGTGCCAGTGGTTTGGGCGCCTCGAGAACCGGGGAGCTGTTTTTT. It translates to CASGLGASRTGELFF. The V call is TRBV12-3 or TRBV12-4, the J call TRBJ2-2; no firm D call. Deletions cut 9 bases from V and 5 bases from J, with 19 bases between. CDR3 length: 15 amino acids.

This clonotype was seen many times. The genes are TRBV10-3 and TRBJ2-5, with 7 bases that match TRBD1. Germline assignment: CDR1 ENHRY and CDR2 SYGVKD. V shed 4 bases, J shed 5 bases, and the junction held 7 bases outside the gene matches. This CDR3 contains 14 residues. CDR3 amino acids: CAISAGQAAETQYF. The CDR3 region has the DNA TGTGCCATCAGTGCCGGACAGGCCGCGGAGACCCAGTACTTC.

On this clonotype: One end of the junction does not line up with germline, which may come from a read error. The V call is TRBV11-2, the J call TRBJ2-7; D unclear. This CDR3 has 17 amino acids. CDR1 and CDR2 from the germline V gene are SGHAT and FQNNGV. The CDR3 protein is CASSLGFVTPSSYEQYF. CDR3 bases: TGTGCCAGTAGCTTAGGCTTCGTGACACCCAGCTCCTACGAGCAGTACTTC.

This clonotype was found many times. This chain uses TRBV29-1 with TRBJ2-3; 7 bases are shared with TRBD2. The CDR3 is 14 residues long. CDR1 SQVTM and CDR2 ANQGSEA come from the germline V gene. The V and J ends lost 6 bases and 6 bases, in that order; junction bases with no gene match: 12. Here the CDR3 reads CSVQEASGTDTQYF. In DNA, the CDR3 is TGCAGCGTCCAGGAGGCTAGCGGTACCGATACGCAGTATTTT.

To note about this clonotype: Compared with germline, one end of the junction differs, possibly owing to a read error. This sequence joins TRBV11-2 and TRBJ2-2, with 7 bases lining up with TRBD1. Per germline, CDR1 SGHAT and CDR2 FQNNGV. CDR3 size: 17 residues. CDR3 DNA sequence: TGTGCCAGCAGCTTCCGTCGACAGGGAAGAGACACTGGGGAGCTGTTTTTT. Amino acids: CASSFRRQGRDTGELFF.

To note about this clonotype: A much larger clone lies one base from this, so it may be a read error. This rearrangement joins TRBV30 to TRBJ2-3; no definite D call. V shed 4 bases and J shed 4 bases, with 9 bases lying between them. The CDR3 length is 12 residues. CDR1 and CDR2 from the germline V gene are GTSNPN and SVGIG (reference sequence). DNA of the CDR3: TGTGCCTGGAACCCAAATCCAGATACGCAGTATTTT. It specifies CAWNPNPDTQYF.

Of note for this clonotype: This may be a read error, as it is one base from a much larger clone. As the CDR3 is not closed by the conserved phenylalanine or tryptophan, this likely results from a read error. CDR3 DNA: TGTGCCAGCAGTAAACAGGGGGGGAGCAATCAGCCCCAGCATCTT. Amino acids: CASSKQGGSNQPQHL. The gene calls are TRBV6-6 and TRBJ1-5; 8 bases align to TRBD1. The germline V gene encodes CDR1 MNHNY and CDR2 SVGAGI (reference sequence). This CDR3 spans 15 amino acids. V lost 5 bases, J lost 1 base, and 4 bases stayed unmatched.

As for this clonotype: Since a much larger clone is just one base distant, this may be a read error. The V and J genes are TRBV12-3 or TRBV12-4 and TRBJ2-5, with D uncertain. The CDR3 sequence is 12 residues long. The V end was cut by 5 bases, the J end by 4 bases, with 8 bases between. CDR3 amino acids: CASSQNRETQYF. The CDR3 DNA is TGTGCCAGCAGTCAAAACCGAGAGACCCAGTACTTC.

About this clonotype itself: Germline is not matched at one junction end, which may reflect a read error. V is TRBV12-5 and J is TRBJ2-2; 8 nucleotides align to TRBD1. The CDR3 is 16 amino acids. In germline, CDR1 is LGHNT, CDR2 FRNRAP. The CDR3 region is CTSGPQGARNTGELFF. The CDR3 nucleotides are TGTACTAGTGGTCCTCAGGGGGCCAGGAACACCGGGGAGCTGTTTTTT.

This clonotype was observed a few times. DNA of the CDR3: TGTGCCAGCAGCTTAGGTCTGGGGGTGGCTCAGCCCCAGCATTTT. Translating it yields CASSLGLGVAQPQHF. This rearrangement joins TRBV11-3 to TRBJ1-5; D possibly corresponds to TRBD1 (5 bases). The V gene's germline CDR1 is SGHNT and CDR2 YENEEA. The CDR3 sequence is 15 residues long. Trimming removed 1 base from V and 6 bases from J, with 13 bases in between.

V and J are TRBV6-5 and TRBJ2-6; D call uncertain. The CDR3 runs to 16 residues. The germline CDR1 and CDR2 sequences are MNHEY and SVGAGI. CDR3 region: CDNSYLSSSGANVLTF. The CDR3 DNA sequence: TGTGACAACAGTTACTTAAGCAGCTCTGGGGCCAACGTCCTGACTTTC.